This T cell receptor beta chain was profiled in a study of T cells after posttransplantation cyclophosphamide. Method: immunoSEQ multiplex PCR; TCRdb's copy keeps in-frame clones and lacks some. The sample counts some 23,000 clones, none seen once; the ten largest own approximately 4%. This clone was counted at least ten times. The TCR was taken from a woman between 45 and 65 years old in good health, CMV-negative, and a related stem cell transplant donor. Sequenced input: PBMCs.

The CDR3 nucleotides are TGTGCCAGCAGTGAAGTGTCGCTAGCGGGAGCAACCGAGCAGTTCTTC. Residues: CASSEVSLAGATEQFF. The rearrangement uses TRBV6-1 and TRBJ2-1; 10 bases match TRBD2. J lost 10 bases, V lost 1 base, and 10 bases had no gene match. The CDR3 is 16 amino acids. Germline values: CDR1 MNHNS, CDR2 SASEGT.